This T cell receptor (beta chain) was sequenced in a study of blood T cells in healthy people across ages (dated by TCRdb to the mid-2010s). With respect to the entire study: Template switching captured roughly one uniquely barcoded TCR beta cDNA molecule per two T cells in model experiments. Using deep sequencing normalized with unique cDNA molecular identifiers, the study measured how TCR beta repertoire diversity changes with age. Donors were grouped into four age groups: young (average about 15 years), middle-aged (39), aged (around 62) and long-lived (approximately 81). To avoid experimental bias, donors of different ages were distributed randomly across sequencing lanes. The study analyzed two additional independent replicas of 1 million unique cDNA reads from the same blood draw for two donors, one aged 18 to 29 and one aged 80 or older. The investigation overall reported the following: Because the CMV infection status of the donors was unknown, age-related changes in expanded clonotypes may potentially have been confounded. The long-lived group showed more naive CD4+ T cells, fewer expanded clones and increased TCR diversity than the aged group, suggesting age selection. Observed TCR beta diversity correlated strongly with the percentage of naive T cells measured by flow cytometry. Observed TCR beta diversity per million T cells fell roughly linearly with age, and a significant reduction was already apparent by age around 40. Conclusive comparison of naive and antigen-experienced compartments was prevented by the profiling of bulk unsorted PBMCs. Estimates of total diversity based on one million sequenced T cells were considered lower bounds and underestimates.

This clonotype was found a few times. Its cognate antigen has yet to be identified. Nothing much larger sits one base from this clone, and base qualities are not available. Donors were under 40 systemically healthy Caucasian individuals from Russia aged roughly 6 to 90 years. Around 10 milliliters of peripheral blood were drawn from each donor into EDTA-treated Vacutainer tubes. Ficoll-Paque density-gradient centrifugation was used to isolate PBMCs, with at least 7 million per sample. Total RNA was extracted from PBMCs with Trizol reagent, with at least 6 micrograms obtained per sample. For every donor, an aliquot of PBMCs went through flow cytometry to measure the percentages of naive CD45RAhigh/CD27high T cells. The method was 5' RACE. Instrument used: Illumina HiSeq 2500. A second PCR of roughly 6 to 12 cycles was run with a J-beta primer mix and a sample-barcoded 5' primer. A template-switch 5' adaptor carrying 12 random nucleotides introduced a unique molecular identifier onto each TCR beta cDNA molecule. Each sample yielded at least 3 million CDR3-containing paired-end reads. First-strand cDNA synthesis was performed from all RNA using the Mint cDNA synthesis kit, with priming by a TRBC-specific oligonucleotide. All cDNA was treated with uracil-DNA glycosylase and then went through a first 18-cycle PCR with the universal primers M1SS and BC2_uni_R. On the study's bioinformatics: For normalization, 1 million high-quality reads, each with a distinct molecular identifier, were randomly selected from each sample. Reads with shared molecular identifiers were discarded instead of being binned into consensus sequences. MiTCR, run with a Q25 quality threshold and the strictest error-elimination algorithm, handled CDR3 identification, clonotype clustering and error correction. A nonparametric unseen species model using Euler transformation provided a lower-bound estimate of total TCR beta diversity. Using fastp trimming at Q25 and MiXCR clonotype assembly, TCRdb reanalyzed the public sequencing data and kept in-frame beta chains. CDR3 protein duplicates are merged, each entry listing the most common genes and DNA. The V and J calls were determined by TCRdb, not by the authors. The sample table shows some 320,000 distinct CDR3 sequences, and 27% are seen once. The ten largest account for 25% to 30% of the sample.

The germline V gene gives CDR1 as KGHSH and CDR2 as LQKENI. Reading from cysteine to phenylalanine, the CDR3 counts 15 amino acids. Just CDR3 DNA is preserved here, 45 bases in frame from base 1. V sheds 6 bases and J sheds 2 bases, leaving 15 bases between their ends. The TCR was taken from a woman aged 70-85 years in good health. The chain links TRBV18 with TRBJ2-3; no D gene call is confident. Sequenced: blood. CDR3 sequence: CASSYESIATDTQYF. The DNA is TGTGCCAGCTCCTATGAAAGTATAGCCACAGATACGCAGTATTTT. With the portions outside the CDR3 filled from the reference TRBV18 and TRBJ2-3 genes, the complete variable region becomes NAGVMQNPRHLVRRRGQEARLRCSPMKGHSHVYWYRQLPEEGLKFMVYLQKENIIDESGMPKERFSAEFPKEGPSILRIQQVVRGDSAAYFCASSYESIATDTQYFGPGTRLTVL.